Sequencing of this T cell receptor beta chain was carried out in a study of tumor-infiltrating lymphocytes in primary liver carcinoma. General observations from the study: In tumor-adjacent and tumor-blood pairs, overlap was lower than in tumor region pairs. Tumors significantly exceeded blood in top-250-clone fraction (p = 0.039).

Unsorted whole blood supplied the RNA, and germline DNA was extracted too. Germline V gene lookup returns CDR1 MNHEY and CDR2 SVGAGI. The V and J ends lost 0 bases and 6 bases respectively, with 20 bases between them. The CDR3 contains 17 residues. In regard to this clonotype: The antigen remains unidentified.

Total RNA amounting to 500 ng was the source from which TCR beta cDNA was made with a constant-region primer. What produced the TCR beta libraries was three nested multiplex PCR rounds using slightly modified ARM-PCR. Investigators reported that the first two PCR rounds, at around 11 cycles each, used TRBV1-TRBV30 forward primers with a C-beta reverse primer. TCRdb reprocessed the multiplex PCR reads with MiXCR, giving one entry per CDR3 protein. The sample includes some 180,000 distinct CDR3 sequences, about 60% of them seen just once. The genes are TRBV6-5 and TRBJ1-2; D is possibly TRBD1 (5 bases). Sequencing was done on a sample of peripheral blood. The clonotype was recovered from a man aged 40-50 years with primary liver carcinoma and hepatitis B virus infection. CDR3 loop: CASSYSSHRNPSDGYTF. DNA for the CDR3: TGTGCCAGCAGTTACTCGAGTCACAGGAACCCATCTGATGGCTACACCTTC.